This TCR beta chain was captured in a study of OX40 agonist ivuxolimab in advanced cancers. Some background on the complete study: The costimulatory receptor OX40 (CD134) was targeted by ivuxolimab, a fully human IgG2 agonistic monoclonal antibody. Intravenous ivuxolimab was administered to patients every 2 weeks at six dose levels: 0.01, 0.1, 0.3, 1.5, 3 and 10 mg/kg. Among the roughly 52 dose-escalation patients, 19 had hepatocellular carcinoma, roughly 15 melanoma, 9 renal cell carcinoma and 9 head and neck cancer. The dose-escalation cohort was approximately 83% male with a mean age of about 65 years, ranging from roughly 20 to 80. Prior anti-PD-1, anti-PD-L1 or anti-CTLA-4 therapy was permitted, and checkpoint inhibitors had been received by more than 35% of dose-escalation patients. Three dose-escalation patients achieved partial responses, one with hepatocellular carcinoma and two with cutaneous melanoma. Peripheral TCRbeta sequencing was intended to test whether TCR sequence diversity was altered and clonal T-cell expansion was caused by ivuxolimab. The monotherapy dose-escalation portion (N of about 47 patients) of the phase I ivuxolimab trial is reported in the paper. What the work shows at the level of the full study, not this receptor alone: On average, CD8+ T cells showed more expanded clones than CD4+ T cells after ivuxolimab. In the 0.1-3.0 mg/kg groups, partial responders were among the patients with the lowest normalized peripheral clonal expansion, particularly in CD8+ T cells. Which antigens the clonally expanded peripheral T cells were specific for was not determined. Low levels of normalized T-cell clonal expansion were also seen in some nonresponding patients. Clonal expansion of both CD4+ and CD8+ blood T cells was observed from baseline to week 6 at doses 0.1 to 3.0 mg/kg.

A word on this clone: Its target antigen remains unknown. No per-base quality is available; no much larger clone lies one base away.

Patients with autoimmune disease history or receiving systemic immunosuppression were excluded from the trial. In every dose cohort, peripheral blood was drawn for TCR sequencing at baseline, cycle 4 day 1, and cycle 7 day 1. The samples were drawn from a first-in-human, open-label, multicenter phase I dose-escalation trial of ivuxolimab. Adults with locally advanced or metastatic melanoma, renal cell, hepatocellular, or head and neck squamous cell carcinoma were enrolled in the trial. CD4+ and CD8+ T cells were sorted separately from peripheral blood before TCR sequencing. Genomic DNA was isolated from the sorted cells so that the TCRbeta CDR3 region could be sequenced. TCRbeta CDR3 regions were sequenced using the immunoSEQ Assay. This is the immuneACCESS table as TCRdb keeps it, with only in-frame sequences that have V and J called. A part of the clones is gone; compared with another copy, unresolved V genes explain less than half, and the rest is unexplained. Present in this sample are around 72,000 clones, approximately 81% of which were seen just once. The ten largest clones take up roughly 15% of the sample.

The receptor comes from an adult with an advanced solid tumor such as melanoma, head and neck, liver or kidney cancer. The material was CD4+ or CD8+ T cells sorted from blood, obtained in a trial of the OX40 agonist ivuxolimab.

In nucleotides, the sequence is TGCGCCAGCAGCTTGAACAGGGAGGCAGATACGCAGTATTTT. It encodes CASSLNREADTQYF. Recombination linked TRBV5-1 to TRBJ2-3; the D region is possibly TRBD1 or TRBD2, each matching across 6 bases. The germline ends are 10 bases apart after V is trimmed by 1 base and J by 4 bases. From its cysteine to its phenylalanine, the CDR3 spans 14 amino acids. The kept DNA is CDR3 alone, 42 bases in frame from the first base. From the germline V gene, CDR1 is SGHRS and CDR2 is YFSETQ.